The rows below give T cell receptor beta chains drawn from one sample of a study of human versus mouse CDR3 diversity and MHC coevolution. Method: immunoSEQ multiplex PCR; TCRdb's copy keeps in-frame clones and lacks some. The repertoire has about 83,000 clones, around 90% of them found once; the top ten carry over 0.12%. Material: naive CD4+ T cells from blood. These receptors all stem from a person between 25 and 75 years old in good health. Each CDR3 is given with its conserved first and last residue. D genes are given only for firm matches. Expanded clones are given a class, and other clones once, few, many or no size at all.

V: TRBV7-2; D: TRBD1; size: NA; J: TRBJ2-3; CDR3: CASSATRQGGTQYF; DNA: TGTGCCAGCAGCGCTACTCGACAGGGCGGCACGCAGTATTTT
V: TRBV20-1; D: NA; size: NA; J: TRBJ2-1; CDR3: CSAVPLGEQFF; DNA: TGCAGTGCTGTCCCCCTAGGAGAGCAGTTCTTC
V: TRBV6-6; D: TRBD2; size: once; J: TRBJ2-7; CDR3: CASSKGVSGVSYEQYF; DNA: TGTGCCAGCAGTAAGGGGGTTAGCGGGGTATCCTACGAGCAGTACTTC
V: TRBV11-2; D: TRBD2; size: NA; J: TRBJ2-3; CDR3: CASSSPISGGLTDTQYF; DNA: TGTGCCAGCAGCTCGCCGATTAGCGGGGGGCTCACAGATACGCAGTATTTT
V: TRBV9; D: TRBD2; size: once; J: TRBJ2-5; CDR3: CASSVGGGRGETQYF; DNA: TGTGCCAGCAGCGTAGGGGGGGGAAGGGGAGAGACCCAGTACTTC
V: TRBV5-1; D: NA; size: once; J: TRBJ1-1; CDR3: CASSSGILNTEAFF; DNA: TGCGCCAGCAGTTCAGGGATCTTGAACACTGAAGCTTTCTTT
V: TRBV30; D: NA; size: once; J: TRBJ1-6; CDR3: CAWSVAQYNSPLHF; DNA: TGTGCCTGGAGTGTAGCACAGTATAATTCACCCCTCCACTTT
V: TRBV18; D: NA; size: NA; J: TRBJ2-7; CDR3: CASSSQSSSGGFAYEQYF; DNA: TGTGCCAGCTCTTCCCAAAGCTCGTCCGGGGGTTTTGCCTACGAGCAGTACTTC
V: TRBV19; D: NA; size: NA; J: TRBJ1-1; CDR3: CASSSFASEAFF; DNA: TGTGCCAGTAGTTCATTCGCCAGTGAAGCTTTCTTT
V: TRBV5-4; D: NA; size: once; J: TRBJ2-1; CDR3: CASRVVAGEQFF; DNA: TGTGCCAGCAGAGTAGTGGCGGGTGAGCAGTTCTTC
V: TRBV25-1; D: NA; size: NA; J: TRBJ1-1; CDR3: CASSAQTVNTEAFF; DNA: TGTGCCAGCAGTGCCCAGACAGTGAACACTGAAGCTTTCTTT
V: TRBV28; D: TRBD2; size: once; J: TRBJ2-1; CDR3: CASSSRAWRGTDNEQFF; DNA: TGTGCCAGCAGTTCCCGGGCATGGCGGGGGACCGACAATGAGCAGTTCTTC
V: TRBV9; D: NA; size: NA; J: TRBJ2-5; CDR3: CASSPQDFQETQYF; DNA: TGTGCCAGCAGCCCCCAGGACTTTCAAGAGACCCAGTACTTC
V: TRBV23-1; D: NA; size: NA; J: TRBJ1-6; CDR3: CASSQRQPTGPLHF; DNA: TGCGCCAGCAGTCAACGACAGCCAACGGGACCCCTCCACTTT
V: TRBV6-1; D: NA; size: NA; J: TRBJ2-6; CDR3: CASSAPLQGLGSGANVLTF; DNA: TGTGCCAGCAGTGCACCCCTCCAGGGTTTAGGCTCTGGGGCCAACGTCCTGACTTTC
V: TRBV5-4; D: TRBD1; size: NA; J: TRBJ2-3; CDR3: CASSVGQGVRDTQYF; DNA: TGTGCCAGCAGCGTGGGACAGGGGGTTCGAGATACGCAGTATTTT
V: TRBV6-5; D: NA; size: NA; J: TRBJ1-2; CDR3: CASRHRDYGYTF; DNA: TGTGCCAGCAGACACAGGGACTATGGCTACACCTTC
V: TRBV4-1; D: NA; size: NA; J: TRBJ1-5; CDR3: CASSQVGGNQPQHF; DNA: TGCGCCAGCAGCCAAGTAGGGGGAAATCAGCCCCAGCATTTT
V: TRBV7-2; D: TRBD2; size: once; J: TRBJ2-1; CDR3: CASSGTSVHNEQFF; DNA: TGTGCCAGCAGTGGGACTAGCGTACACAATGAGCAGTTCTTC
V: TRBV30; D: TRBD1; size: NA; J: TRBJ1-5; CDR3: CAWSADRVVGNQPQHF; DNA: TGTGCCTGGAGTGCGGACAGGGTGGTAGGCAATCAGCCCCAGCATTTT
V: TRBV30; D: TRBD2; size: NA; J: TRBJ2-3; CDR3: CAWGRTSVVGADTQYF; DNA: TGTGCCTGGGGGAGAACTAGCGTTGTGGGGGCAGATACGCAGTATTTT
V: TRBV30; D: NA; size: once; J: TRBJ2-1; CDR3: CACLGAAYNEQFF; DNA: TGTGCCTGTCTAGGGGCCGCCTACAATGAGCAGTTCTTC
V: TRBV2; D: NA; size: once; J: TRBJ1-1; CDR3: CASSVTARVEAFF; DNA: TGTGCCAGCAGTGTTACAGCGAGGGTTGAAGCTTTCTTT
V: TRBV30; D: NA; size: NA; J: TRBJ1-2; CDR3: CAWSAGVYGYTF; DNA: TGTGCCTGGAGTGCCGGGGTCTATGGCTACACCTTC
V: TRBV2; D: NA; size: NA; J: TRBJ2-1; CDR3: CASSGYNEQFF; DNA: TGTGCCAGCAGCGGGTACAATGAGCAGTTCTTC
V: TRBV6-4; D: TRBD1; size: NA; J: TRBJ2-3; CDR3: CASSGTGGTDTQYF; DNA: TGTGCCAGCAGTGGGACAGGGGGCACAGATACGCAGTATTTT
V: TRBV14; D: NA; size: NA; J: TRBJ2-3; CDR3: CASSQVRALSTDTQYF; DNA: TGTGCCAGCAGCCAGGTCCGTGCGCTCAGCACAGATACGCAGTATTTT
V: TRBV29-1; D: TRBD1; size: NA; J: TRBJ1-1; CDR3: CSVAYTGGAKTEAFF; DNA: TGCAGCGTCGCTTATACAGGGGGCGCGAAGACTGAAGCTTTCTTT
V: TRBV15; D: TRBD2; size: NA; J: TRBJ2-7; CDR3: CATSRLVSGGVPREQYF; DNA: TGTGCCACCAGCAGACTTGTTAGCGGGGGTGTCCCCCGTGAGCAGTACTTC
V: TRBV7-9; D: TRBD1; size: once; J: TRBJ1-5; CDR3: CASSQTGDHQPQHF; DNA: TGTGCCAGCAGCCAGACAGGGGACCATCAGCCCCAGCATTTT
V: TRBV25-1; D: NA; size: NA; J: TRBJ1-4; CDR3: CASSEHRGVGEKLFF; DNA: TGTGCCAGCAGTGAACATCGAGGTGTTGGTGAAAAACTGTTTTTT
V: TRBV2; D: TRBD1; size: NA; J: TRBJ1-4; CDR3: CASSPDRVMGEKLFF; DNA: TGTGCCAGCAGTCCGGACAGGGTAATGGGTGAAAAACTGTTTTTT
V: TRBV10-3; D: NA; size: NA; J: TRBJ2-2; CDR3: CAISDSGHTNTGELFF; DNA: TGTGCCATCAGTGACTCAGGTCACACGAACACCGGGGAGCTGTTTTTT
V: TRBV29-1; D: NA; size: NA; J: TRBJ2-3; CDR3: CSSGSDTDTQYF; DNA: TGCAGCTCCGGGAGCGACACAGATACGCAGTATTTT
V: TRBV9; D: NA; size: NA; J: TRBJ2-1; CDR3: CASSVVPENNEQFF; DNA: TGTGCCAGCAGCGTAGTCCCAGAAAACAATGAGCAGTTCTTC